These 13 T cell receptor beta chains share one sample of origin, sequenced in a study of regulatory T cells in long-lasting Graves disease (TCRdb year 2021). The time point label on this specimen signifies: persistent/refractory GD, antithyroid drugs over 5 years with positive TRAb. For both TCR sequencing and RNA sequencing, RNA was extracted from PBMCs using TRIzol. The library was generated by multiplex PCR. The sequencing machine was an Illumina HiSeq 4000. To build TCR beta libraries, CDR3 regions were amplified by Arm-PCR using iRepertoire HTBI primers. TCRdb handled the public reads itself, with Q25 trimming in fastp and clone calling in MiXCR, and kept productive beta chains. All rows with the same CDR3 protein become a single entry with the most common DNA and genes. The table for this sample lists around 300,000 distinct CDR3 sequences; under 25% of them were counted only once. Around 50% of the sample is held by the ten biggest clonotypes.

The specimen was peripheral blood mononuclear cells (PBMCs), collected when the disease was refractory, from a patient treated with antithyroid drugs. The receptor set was obtained from a female donor with Graves disease.

This clonotype was detected a few times. V is TRBV27 and J is TRBJ2-7; D is possibly TRBD2 (6 bases). The ends were cut back, 1 base at V and 3 bases at J, with 16 bases in the middle. The length of the CDR3 is 16 residues. Germline V lookup: CDR1 MNHEY, CDR2 SMNVEV (reference sequence). The DNA of the CDR3 is TGTGCCAGCAGTTTATTAGCCCGGGAGTGGAGCTACGAGCAGTACTTC. Translating it yields CASSLLAREWSYEQYF.

Details on this clonotype: Being one base from a much bigger clone, this may be a read error. This sequence joins TRBV7-2 and TRBJ1-2; TRBD1 agrees at 7 bases. Germline V lookup: CDR1 SGHTA, CDR2 FQGNSA. CDR3 length: 13 residues. The CDR3 region is CAGSWGQRRGYTF. As DNA, the CDR3 is TGTGCCGGCAGCTGGGGACAGCGGCGCGGCTACACCTTC. The entire variable domain, with the rest obtained from reference TRBV7-2 and TRBJ1-2, is as follows: GAGVSQSPSNKVTEKGKDVELRCDPISGHTALYWYRQSLGQGLEFLIYFQGNSAPDKSGLPSDRFSAERTGGSVSTLTIQRTQQEDSAVYLCAGSWGQRRGYTFGSGTRLTVV.

This clonotype was seen many times. V is TRBV6-2 or TRBV6-3 and J is TRBJ1-2; D gene unclear. Germline CDR1 MNHEY, CDR2 SVGEGT. With 11 bases removed from V and 1 base from J, the gap between germline ends came to 11 bases. The CDR3 has 12 amino acids. The CDR3 region is CACWAVNYGYTF. The CDR3 DNA reads as TGTGCCTGCTGGGCAGTTAACTATGGCTACACCTTC.

This clonotype was counted a few times. The V gene is TRBV28, the J gene TRBJ2-5; D remains unclear. The CDR3 is 13 residues long. Germline lookup yields CDR1 MDHEN and CDR2 SYDVKM. V lost 3 bases and J 3 bases, leaving 8 bases between the germline ends. In nucleotides, the CDR3 is TGTGCCAGCAGTTTGAGGTCCGAAGAGACCCAGTACTTC. Residues: CASSLRSEETQYF.

This clonotype was detected a few times. The CDR3 coding sequence is TGTGCCAGCAGTTTCGCTTGGACAGCTAACACTGAAGCTTTCTTT. Encoded protein: CASSFAWTANTEAFF. The chain has TRBV28 and TRBJ1-1; the D gene is possibly TRBD1 (6 bases). Looked up from germline, CDR1 is MDHEN and CDR2 is SYDVKM. The V end was cut by 3 bases, the J end by 2 bases, with 13 bases between. The CDR3 totals 15 residues.

The table lists this clonotype with a few counts. The chain employs TRBV19 and TRBJ2-2; 10 bases agree with TRBD1. Germline-derived CDR1 and CDR2 are LNHDA and SQIVND (reference sequence). V trimming: 4 bases; J trimming: 1 base; junction bases outside the gene matches: 0. The CDR3 has 15 residues. DNA for the CDR3: TGTGCCAGTAGTAGGGACAGGGGGAACACCGGGGAGCTGTTTTTT. Amino acid sequence: CASSRDRGNTGELFF.

The CDR3 reads CASSLEGHRMETQYF. CDR3 DNA sequence: TGTGCCAGCAGCTTGGAGGGACACCGAATGGAGACCCAGTACTTC. The V gene is TRBV5-4, the J gene TRBJ2-5; tentatively, D is TRBD1 (6 bases). From germline, CDR1 is SGHNT and CDR2 YYREEE (reference sequence). With 0 bases removed from V and 5 bases from J, the gap between germline ends came to 14 bases. The CDR3 has 15 amino acids.

The chain employs TRBV7-9 and TRBJ2-6; no definite D call. Germline V gene data show CDR1 as SEHNR and CDR2 as FQNEAQ (reference sequence). V dropped 6 bases and J dropped 2 bases, with 5 bases sitting between them. The CDR3 covers 13 residues. The chain's CDR3 is CASRRAGANVLTF. The CDR3 bases are TGTGCCAGCAGGCGTGCTGGGGCCAACGTCCTGACTTTC.

At least ten counts were recorded for this clonotype. The chain links TRBV28 to TRBJ2-7; D possibly corresponds to TRBD1 (6 bases). Trimming pared 5 bases from V and 3 bases from J, leaving 8 bases between. The CDR3 sequence is 12 residues long. Germline assignment: CDR1 MDHEN and CDR2 SYDVKM. The CDR3 spells CASSQGLYEQYF. The CDR3 DNA follows: TGTGCCAGCAGTCAGGGGCTCTACGAGCAGTACTTC.

This chain links TRBV10-3 with TRBJ2-2; D gene uncertain. The V and J ends lost 2 bases and 3 bases respectively, with 10 bases between them. CDR3 length: 15 amino acids. Germline assignment: CDR1 ENHRY and CDR2 SYGVKD. The CDR3 here is CAISEIWADTGELFF. As DNA, the CDR3 is TGTGCCATCAGTGAGATTTGGGCGGACACCGGGGAGCTGTTTTTT.

This chain connects TRBV3-1 to TRBJ2-1, with TRBD2 matching over 10 bases. CDR3 length equals 18 residues. The junction had 13 bases not matched to a gene; V was cut back by 4 bases and J by 4 bases. Germline V lookup: CDR1 LGHDT, CDR2 YNNKEL (reference sequence). The chain's CDR3 is CASSPGLAIRLRYNEQFF. The CDR3 DNA reads as TGTGCCAGCAGCCCGGGACTAGCGATAAGACTTCGATACAATGAGCAGTTCTTC.

The rearrangement uses TRBV20-1 and TRBJ2-7; D is undetermined. Trimming pared 1 base from V and 0 bases from J, leaving 10 bases between. Germline V gene sequence: CDR1 DFQATT, CDR2 SNEGSKA (reference sequence). The CDR3 length is 14 residues. The CDR3 spells CSARVGPTSYEQYF. For the CDR3, the DNA is TGCAGTGCTAGAGTGGGCCCTACCTCCTACGAGCAGTACTTC.

This clonotype was picked up many times. V is TRBV9 and J is TRBJ2-7; D is undetermined. The CDR3 loop spans 13 amino acids. Trimming shortened V by 0 bases and J by 3 bases, and 7 bases separated the two germline ends. Germline assignment: CDR1 SGDLS and CDR2 YYNGEE. CDR3 amino acids: CASSVGPSYEQYF. The CDR3 DNA sequence: TGTGCCAGCAGCGTAGGCCCTAGCTACGAGCAGTACTTC. Looking up the rest from reference TRBV9 and TRBJ2-7 gives the full variable domain: DSGVTQTPKHLITATGQRVTLRCSPRSGDLSVYWYQQSLDQGLQFLIQYYNGEERAKGNILERFSAQQFPDLHSELNLSSLELGDSALYFCASSVGPSYEQYFGPGTRLTVT.